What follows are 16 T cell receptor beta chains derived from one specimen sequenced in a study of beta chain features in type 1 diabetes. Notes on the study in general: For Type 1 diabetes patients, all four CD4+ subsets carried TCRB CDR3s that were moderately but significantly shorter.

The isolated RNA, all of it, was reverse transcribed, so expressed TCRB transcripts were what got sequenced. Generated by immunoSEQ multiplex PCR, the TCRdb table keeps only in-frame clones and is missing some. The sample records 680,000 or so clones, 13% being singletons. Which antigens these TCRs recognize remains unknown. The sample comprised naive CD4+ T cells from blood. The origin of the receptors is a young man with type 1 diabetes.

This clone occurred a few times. The CDR3 loop is CAWSGNTRGTGELFF. The CDR3 DNA sequence: TGTGCCTGGAGTGGTAACACCCGAGGGACCGGGGAGCTGTTTTTT. This chain connects TRBV30 to TRBJ2-2; D possibly corresponds to TRBD2 (5 bases). Trimming left V 1 base short and J 5 bases short, with 14 bases between. Germline V lookup: CDR1 GTSNPN, CDR2 SVGIG (reference sequence). The CDR3 runs to 15 residues.

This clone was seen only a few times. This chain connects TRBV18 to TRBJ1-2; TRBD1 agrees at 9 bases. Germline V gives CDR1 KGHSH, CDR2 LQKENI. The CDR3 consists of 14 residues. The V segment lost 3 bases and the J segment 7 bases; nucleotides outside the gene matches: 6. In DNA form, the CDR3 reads TGTGCCAGCTCACCGGAACAGGGGGCGGTTGGCTACACCTTC. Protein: CASSPEQGAVGYTF.

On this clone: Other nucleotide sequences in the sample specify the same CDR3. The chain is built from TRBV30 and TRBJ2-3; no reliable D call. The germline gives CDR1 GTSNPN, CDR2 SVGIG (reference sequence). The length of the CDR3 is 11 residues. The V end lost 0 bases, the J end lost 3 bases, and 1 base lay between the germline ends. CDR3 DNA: TGTGCCTGGAGTGTTACAGATACGCAGTATTTT. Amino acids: CAWSVTDTQYF.

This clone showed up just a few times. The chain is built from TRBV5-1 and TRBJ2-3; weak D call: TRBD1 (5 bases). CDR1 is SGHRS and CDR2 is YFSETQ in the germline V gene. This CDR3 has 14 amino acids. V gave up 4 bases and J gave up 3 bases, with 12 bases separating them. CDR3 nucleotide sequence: TGCGCCAGCAGCGCACGACAGAGGACAGATACGCAGTATTTT. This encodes CASSARQRTDTQYF.

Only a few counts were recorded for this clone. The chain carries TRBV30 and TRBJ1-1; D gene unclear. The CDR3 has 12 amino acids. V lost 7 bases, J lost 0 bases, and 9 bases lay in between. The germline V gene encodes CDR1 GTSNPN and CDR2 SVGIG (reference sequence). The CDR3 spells CALELMNTEAFF. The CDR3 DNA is TGTGCCTTGGAACTAATGAACACTGAAGCTTTCTTT.

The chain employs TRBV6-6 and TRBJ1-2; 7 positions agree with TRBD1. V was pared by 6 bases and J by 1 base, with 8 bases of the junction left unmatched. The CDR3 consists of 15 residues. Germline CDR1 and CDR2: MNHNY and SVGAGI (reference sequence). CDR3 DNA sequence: TGTGCCAGCAGGTATACAGGGGTCGTTAACTATGGCTACACCTTC. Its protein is CASRYTGVVNYGYTF.

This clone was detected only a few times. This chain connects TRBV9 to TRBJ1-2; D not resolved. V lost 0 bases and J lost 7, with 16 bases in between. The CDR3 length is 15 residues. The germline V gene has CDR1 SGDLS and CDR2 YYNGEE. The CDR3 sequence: CASSVDLGARSGYTF. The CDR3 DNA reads TGTGCCAGCAGCGTAGACCTGGGTGCGAGGAGTGGCTACACCTTC.

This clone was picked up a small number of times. CDR3 DNA sequence: TGTGCCAGCAGCTCCCCTATGCAGCCCCAGCATTTT. Translation: CASSSPMQPQHF. The V gene is TRBV7-2, the J gene TRBJ1-5; D gene uncertain. In germline, CDR1 is SGHTA, CDR2 FQGNSA. The germline V and J ends were trimmed by 4 bases and 7 bases, with 8 bases remaining between them. The CDR3 totals 12 residues.

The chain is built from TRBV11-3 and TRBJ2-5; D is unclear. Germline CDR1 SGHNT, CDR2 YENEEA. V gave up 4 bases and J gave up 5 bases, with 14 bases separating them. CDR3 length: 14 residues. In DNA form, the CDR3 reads TGTGCCAGCAGCTATACAGCCTCTTTGGAGACCCAGTACTTC. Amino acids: CASSYTASLETQYF. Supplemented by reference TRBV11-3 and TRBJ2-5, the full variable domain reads EAGVVQSPRYKIIEKKQPVAFWCNPISGHNTLYWYLQNLGQGPELLIRYENEEAVDDSQLPKDRFSAERLKGVDSTLKIQPAELGDSAVYLCASSYTASLETQYFGPGTRLLVL.

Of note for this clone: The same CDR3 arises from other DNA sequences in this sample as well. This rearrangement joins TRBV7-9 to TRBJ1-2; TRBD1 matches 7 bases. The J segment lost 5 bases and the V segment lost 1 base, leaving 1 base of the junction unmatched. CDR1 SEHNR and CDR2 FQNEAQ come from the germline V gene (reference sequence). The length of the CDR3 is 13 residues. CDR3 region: CASSLEQGYGYTF. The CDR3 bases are TGTGCCAGCAGCTTAGAACAGGGGTATGGCTACACCTTC. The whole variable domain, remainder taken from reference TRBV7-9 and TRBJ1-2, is DTGVSQNPRHKITKRGQNVTFRCDPISEHNRLYWYRQTLGQGPEFLTYFQNEAQLEKSRLLSDRFSAERPKGSFSTLEIQRTEQGDSAMYLCASSLEQGYGYTFGSGTRLTVV.

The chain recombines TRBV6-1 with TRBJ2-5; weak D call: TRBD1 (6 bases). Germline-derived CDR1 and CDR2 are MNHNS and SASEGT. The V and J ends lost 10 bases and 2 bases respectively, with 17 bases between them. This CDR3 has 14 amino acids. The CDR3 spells CATYSEQGQETQYF. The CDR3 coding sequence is TGTGCCACCTACTCAGAGCAGGGGCAAGAGACCCAGTACTTC.

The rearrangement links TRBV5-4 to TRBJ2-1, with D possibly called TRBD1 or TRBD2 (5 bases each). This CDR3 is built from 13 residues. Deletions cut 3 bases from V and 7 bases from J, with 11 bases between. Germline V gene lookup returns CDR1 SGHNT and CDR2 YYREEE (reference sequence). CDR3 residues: CASSSRGVNEQFF. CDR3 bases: TGTGCCAGCAGCTCGCGAGGGGTTAATGAGCAGTTCTTC. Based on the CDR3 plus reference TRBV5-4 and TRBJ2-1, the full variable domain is ETGVTQSPTHLIKTRGQQVTLRCSSQSGHNTVSWYQQALGQGPQFIFQYYREEENGRGNFPPRFSGLQFPNYSSELNVNALELDDSALYLCASSSRGVNEQFFGPGTRLTVL.

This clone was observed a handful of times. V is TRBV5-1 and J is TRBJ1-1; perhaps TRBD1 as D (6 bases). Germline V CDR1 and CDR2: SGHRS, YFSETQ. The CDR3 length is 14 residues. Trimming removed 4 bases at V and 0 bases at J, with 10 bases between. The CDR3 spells CASSRQAVNTEAFF. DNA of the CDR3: TGCGCCAGCAGCAGACAGGCCGTGAACACTGAAGCTTTCTTT. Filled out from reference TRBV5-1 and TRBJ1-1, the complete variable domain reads KAGVTQTPRYLIKTRGQQVTLSCSPISGHRSVSWYQQTPGQGLQFLFEYFSETQRNKGNFPGRFSGRQFSNSRSEMNVSTLELGDSALYLCASSRQAVNTEAFFGQGTRLTVV.

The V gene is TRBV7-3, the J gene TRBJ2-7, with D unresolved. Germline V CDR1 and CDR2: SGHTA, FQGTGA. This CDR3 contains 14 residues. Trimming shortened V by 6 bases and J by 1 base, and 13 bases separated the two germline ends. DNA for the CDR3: TGTGCCAGCAGTCTTAGCTCGATATCCTACGAGCAGTACTTC. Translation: CASSLSSISYEQYF.

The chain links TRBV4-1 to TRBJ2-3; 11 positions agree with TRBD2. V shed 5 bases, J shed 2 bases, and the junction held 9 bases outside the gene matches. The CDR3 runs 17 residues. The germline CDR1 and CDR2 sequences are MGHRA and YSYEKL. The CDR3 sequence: CASSTSPGLADTDTQYF. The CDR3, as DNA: TGCGCCAGCAGCACCTCACCGGGACTAGCGGACACAGATACGCAGTATTTT.

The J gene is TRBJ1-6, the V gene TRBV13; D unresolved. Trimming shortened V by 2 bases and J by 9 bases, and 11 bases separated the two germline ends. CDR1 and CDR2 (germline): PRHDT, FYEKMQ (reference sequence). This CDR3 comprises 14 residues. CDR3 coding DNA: TGTGCCAGCAGCTTATCCGGGGTAGGTTCACCCCTCCACTTT. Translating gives CASSLSGVGSPLHF.